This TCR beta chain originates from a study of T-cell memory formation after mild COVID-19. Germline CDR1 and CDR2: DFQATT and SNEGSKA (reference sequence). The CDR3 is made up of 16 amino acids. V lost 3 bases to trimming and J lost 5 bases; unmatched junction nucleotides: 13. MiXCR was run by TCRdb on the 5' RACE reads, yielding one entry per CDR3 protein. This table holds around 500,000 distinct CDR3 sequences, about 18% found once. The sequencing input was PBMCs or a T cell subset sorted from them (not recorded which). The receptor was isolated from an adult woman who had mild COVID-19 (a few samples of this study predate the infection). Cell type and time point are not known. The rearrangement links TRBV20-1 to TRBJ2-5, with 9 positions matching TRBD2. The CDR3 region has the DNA TGCAGTGCTAGGTCCCTTGGCGGGAGGGCCACTGAGACCCAGTACTTC. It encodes CSARSLGGRATETQYF.